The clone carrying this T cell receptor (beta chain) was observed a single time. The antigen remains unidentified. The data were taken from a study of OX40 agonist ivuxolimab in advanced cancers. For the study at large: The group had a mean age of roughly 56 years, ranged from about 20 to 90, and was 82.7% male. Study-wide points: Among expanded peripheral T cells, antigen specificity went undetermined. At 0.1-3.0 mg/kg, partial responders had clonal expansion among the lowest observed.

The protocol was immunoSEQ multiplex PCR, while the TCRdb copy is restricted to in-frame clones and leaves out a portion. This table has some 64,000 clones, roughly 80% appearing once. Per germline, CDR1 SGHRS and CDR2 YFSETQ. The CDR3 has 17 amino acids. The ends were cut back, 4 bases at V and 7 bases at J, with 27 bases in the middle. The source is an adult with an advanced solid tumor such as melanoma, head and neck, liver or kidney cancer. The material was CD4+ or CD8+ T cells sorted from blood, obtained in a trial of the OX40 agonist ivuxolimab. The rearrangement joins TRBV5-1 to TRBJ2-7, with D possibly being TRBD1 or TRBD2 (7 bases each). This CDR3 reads CASSRHQGGIYLREQYF. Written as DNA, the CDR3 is TGCGCCAGCAGCCGGCATCAGGGGGGGATATACTTACGGGAGCAGTACTTC.